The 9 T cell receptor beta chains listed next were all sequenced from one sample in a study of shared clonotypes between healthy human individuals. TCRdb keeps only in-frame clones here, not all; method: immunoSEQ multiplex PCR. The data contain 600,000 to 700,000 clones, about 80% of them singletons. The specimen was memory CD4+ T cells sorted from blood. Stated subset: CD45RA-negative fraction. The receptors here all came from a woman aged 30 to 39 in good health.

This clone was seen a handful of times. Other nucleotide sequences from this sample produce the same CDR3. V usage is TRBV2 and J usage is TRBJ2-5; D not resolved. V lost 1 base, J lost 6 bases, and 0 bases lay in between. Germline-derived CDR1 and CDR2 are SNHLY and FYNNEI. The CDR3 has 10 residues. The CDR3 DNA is TGTGCCAGCAGTGAAGAGACCCAGTACTTC. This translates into CASSEETQYF.

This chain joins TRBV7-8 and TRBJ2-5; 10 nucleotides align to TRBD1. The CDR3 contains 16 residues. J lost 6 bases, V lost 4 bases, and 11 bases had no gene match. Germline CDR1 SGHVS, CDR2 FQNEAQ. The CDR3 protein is CASSSPPRTGGKTQYF. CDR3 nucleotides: TGTGCCAGCAGCTCCCCCCCCCGGACAGGGGGAAAGACCCAGTACTTC.

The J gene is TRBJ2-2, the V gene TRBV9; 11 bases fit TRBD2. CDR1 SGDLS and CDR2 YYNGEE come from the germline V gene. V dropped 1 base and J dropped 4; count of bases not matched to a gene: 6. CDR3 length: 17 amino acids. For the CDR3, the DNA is TGTGCCAGCAGCGTATCCGTAGCGGGAGGGGGCACCGGGGAGCTGTTTTTT. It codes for CASSVSVAGGGTGELFF.

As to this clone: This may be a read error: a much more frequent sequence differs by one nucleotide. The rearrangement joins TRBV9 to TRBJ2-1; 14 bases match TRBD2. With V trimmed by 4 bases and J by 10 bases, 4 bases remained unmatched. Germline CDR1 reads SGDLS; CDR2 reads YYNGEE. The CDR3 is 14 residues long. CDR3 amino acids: CASSLTSGREEQFF. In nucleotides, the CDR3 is TGTGCCAGCAGCCTGACTAGCGGGAGGGAAGAGCAGTTCTTC.

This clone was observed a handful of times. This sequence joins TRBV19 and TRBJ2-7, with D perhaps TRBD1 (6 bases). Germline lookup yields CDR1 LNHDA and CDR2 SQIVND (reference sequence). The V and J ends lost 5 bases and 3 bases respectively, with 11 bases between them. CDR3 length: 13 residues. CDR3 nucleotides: TGTGCCAGTAGTCCCGGACAGTACTACGAGCAGTACTTC. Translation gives CASSPGQYYEQYF.

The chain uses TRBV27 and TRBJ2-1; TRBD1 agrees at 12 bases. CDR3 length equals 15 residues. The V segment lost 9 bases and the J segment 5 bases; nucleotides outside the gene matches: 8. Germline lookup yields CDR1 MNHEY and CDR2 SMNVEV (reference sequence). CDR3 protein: CASRDRGLSHNEQFF. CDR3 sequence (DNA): TGTGCCAGTCGGGACAGGGGGCTGAGTCACAATGAGCAGTTCTTC.

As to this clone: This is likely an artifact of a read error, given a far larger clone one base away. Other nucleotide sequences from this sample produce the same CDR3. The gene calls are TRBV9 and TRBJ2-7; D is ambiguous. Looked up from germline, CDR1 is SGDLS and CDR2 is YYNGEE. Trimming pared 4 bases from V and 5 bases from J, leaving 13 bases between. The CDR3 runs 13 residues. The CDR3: CASSLGPSHEQYF. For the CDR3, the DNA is TGTGCCAGCAGCCTTGGGCCATCCCACGAGCAGTACTTC.

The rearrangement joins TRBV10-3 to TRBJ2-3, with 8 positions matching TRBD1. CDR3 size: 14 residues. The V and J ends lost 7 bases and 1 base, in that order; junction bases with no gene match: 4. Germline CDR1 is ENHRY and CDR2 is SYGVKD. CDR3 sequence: CAINGQGRTDTQYF. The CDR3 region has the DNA TGTGCCATCAACGGACAGGGACGCACAGATACGCAGTATTTT.

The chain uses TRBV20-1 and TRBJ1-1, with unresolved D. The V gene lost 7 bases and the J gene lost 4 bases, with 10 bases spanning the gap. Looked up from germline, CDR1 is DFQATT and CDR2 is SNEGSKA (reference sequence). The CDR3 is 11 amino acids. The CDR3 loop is CSEREVTEAFF. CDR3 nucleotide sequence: TGCAGTGAAAGAGAAGTCACTGAAGCTTTCTTT.